What follows are 8 T cell receptor beta chains derived from one specimen sequenced in a study of blood T cell repertoires in COVID-19. Some clones are missing from TCRdb's copy, which holds only in-frame ones; the method was immunoSEQ multiplex PCR. The data show tens of thousands of clones, 91% seen once. Sample: peripheral blood. Receptors originate from a man aged 50 to 60 with acute or convalescent COVID-19.

This clone is a singleton in its sample. V gene TRBV6-5 combines with J gene TRBJ2-7; 7 bases match TRBD2. The CDR3 is made up of 13 amino acids. With V trimmed by 8 bases and J by 2 bases, 6 bases remained unmatched. The germline V gene has CDR1 MNHEY and CDR2 SVGAGI. CDR3 nucleotide sequence: TGTGCCAGCCGGGGGGACGGGGCCTACGAGCAGTACTTC. Protein: CASRGDGAYEQYF.

The chain employs TRBV15 and TRBJ2-7, with 7 bases aligning to TRBD2. V was pared by 1 base and J by 4 bases, with 7 bases of the junction left unmatched. The CDR3 is 15 amino acids. Germline V gene sequence: CDR1 LNHNV, CDR2 YYDKDF (reference sequence). Here the CDR3 reads CATSRAGGNVYEQYF. The CDR3 nucleotides are TGTGCCACCAGCAGAGCGGGGGGTAATGTGTACGAGCAGTACTTC.

This rearrangement joins TRBV30 to TRBJ2-1; 11 bases are a match to TRBD2. The CDR3 consists of 14 residues. The germline V gene has CDR1 GTSNPN and CDR2 SVGIG (reference sequence). Trimming removed 3 bases from V and 4 bases from J; junction bases left unmatched: 2. Here the CDR3 DNA reads TGTGCCTGGAGGGGACTAGCGGTTTACAATGAGCAGTTCTTC. As protein: CAWRGLAVYNEQFF.

The chain couples TRBV5-4 to TRBJ1-4; the match to TRBD1 covers 8 bases. CDR1 is SGHNT, CDR2 YYREEE, per germline (reference sequence). The CDR3 covers 15 residues. The V and J ends lost 3 bases and 8 bases, in that order; junction bases with no gene match: 9. Written as DNA, the CDR3 is TGTGCCAGCAGCTCCGGACAGGGCCTAGGGGAAAAACTGTTTTTT. Translating gives CASSSGQGLGEKLFF.

The chain recombines TRBV19 with TRBJ2-2, with 16 nucleotides matching TRBD2. The CDR3 has 17 amino acids. Germline V gene data show CDR1 as LNHDA and CDR2 as SQIVND (reference sequence). V trimming: 4 bases; J trimming: 6 bases; junction bases outside the gene matches: 5. For the CDR3, the DNA is TGTGCCAGTAGTACCTCCGGGACTAGCGGGGGGGCCGGGGAGCTGTTTTTT. Protein sequence: CASSTSGTSGGAGELFF.

The genes are TRBV6-5 and TRBJ1-2; tentatively, D is TRBD1 (6 bases). Germline values: CDR1 MNHEY, CDR2 SVGAGI. V dropped 4 bases and J dropped 4 bases, with 10 bases sitting between them. This CDR3 spans 13 amino acids. In DNA form, the CDR3 reads TGTGCCAGCAGTTTGGACAGATCCTATGGCTACACCTTC. This encodes CASSLDRSYGYTF.

The chain has TRBV9 and TRBJ2-5; 10 bases align to TRBD1. J was trimmed by 3 bases and V by 1 base; bases with no gene match: 6. The CDR3 consists of 16 residues. The germline CDR1 and CDR2 sequences are SGDLS and YYNGEE. CDR3 nucleotides: TGTGCCAGCAGCGTATCTTTGGGACAGGGGAAAGAGACCCAGTACTTC. Translating it yields CASSVSLGQGKETQYF. The full variable domain, in which reference TRBV9 and TRBJ2-5 provide the parts outside the CDR3, is DSGVTQTPKHLITATGQRVTLRCSPRSGDLSVYWYQQSLDQGLQFLIQYYNGEERAKGNILERFSAQQFPDLHSELNLSSLELGDSALYFCASSVSLGQGKETQYFGPGTRLLVL.

This chain joins TRBV19 and TRBJ1-2, with 7 bases identical to TRBD1. The CDR3 covers 15 residues. The V segment lost 9 bases and the J segment 2 bases; nucleotides outside the gene matches: 12. Germline V gives CDR1 LNHDA, CDR2 SQIVND (reference sequence). Here the CDR3 DNA reads TGTGCCAGCCACGCCGGGGACAGAGTAAACTATGGCTACACCTTC. Translating it yields CASHAGDRVNYGYTF.